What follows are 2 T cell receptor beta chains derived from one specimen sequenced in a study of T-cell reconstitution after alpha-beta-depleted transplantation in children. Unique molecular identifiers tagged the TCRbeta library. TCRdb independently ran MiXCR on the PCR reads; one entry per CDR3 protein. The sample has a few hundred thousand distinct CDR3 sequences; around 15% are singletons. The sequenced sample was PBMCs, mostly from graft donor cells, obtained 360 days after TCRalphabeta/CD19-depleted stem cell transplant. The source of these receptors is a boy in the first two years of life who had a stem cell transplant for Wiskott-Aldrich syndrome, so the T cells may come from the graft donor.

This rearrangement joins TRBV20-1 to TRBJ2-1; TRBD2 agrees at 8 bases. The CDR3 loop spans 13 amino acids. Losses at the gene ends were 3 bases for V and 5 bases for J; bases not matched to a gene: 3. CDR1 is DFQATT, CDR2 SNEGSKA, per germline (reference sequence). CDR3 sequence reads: CSARTGGHNEQFF. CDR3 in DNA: TGCAGTGCTAGGACGGGAGGGCACAATGAGCAGTTCTTC.

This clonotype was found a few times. CDR3 nucleotide sequence: TGTGCCAGCAGGCCCGGGGCAATTAGCACAGATACGCAGTATTTT. Translated: CASRPGAISTDTQYF. This chain links TRBV11-2 with TRBJ2-3; D is perhaps TRBD1 or TRBD2 (5 bases each). V was clipped by 6 bases and J by 0 bases, with 13 bases between them. This CDR3 contains 15 residues. CDR1 is SGHAT and CDR2 is FQNNGV in the germline V gene.